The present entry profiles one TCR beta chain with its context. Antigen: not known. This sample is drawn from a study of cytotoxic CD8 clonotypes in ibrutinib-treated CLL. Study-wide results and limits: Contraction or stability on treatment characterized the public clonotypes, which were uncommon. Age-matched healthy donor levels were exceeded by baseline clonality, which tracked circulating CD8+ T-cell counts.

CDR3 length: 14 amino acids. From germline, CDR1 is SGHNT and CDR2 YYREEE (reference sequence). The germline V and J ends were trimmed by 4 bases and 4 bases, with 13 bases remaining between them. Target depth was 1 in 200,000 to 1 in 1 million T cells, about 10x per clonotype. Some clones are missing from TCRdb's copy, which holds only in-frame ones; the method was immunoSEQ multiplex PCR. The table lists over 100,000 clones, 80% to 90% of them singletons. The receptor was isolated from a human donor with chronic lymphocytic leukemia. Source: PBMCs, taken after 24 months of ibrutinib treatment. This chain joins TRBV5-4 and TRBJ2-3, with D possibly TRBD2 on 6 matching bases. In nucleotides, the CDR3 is TGTGCCAGCAGCCCTGCGGGGCCGCCAGATACGCAGTATTTT. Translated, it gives CASSPAGPPDTQYF.